Presented here are 21 T cell receptor beta chains from one specimen sequenced in a study of T cell responses to AZD1222 COVID-19 vaccine. Measured with immunoSEQ multiplex PCR; TCRdb has only the in-frame clones, and not every one. Of around 80,000 clones in the sample, about 88% were seen once. The source material was peripheral blood, sampled on day 0 of AZD1222 vaccination. Source of these receptors: an adult in good health.

This clone was recorded only once. The V and J genes are TRBV24-1 and TRBJ2-7; D call uncertain. In germline, CDR1 is KGHDR, CDR2 SFDVKD. Deletions cut 1 base from V and 0 bases from J, with 12 bases between. This CDR3 has 16 amino acids. Here the CDR3 DNA reads TGTGCCACCAGTGATTTAGGCCGGATCCTCTCCTACGAGCAGTACTTC. Translating gives CATSDLGRILSYEQYF.

V is TRBV9 and J is TRBJ1-2; D is ambiguous. In germline, CDR1 is SGDLS, CDR2 YYNGEE. This CDR3 has 14 amino acids. V was pared by 0 bases and J by 4 bases, with 10 bases between. In DNA form, the CDR3 reads TGTGCCAGCAGCGTAGGAGGCGGAACCTATGGCTACACCTTC. It yields the protein CASSVGGGTYGYTF.

The genes are TRBV6-5 and TRBJ1-4, with TRBD1 as a possible D gene (5 bases). Germline V gives CDR1 MNHEY, CDR2 SVGAGI. The CDR3 loop spans 14 amino acids. The V and J ends lost 9 bases and 3 bases respectively, with 14 bases between them. CDR3 sequence reads: CASRPGLSNEKLFF. For the CDR3, the DNA is TGTGCCAGTCGCCCGGGACTATCTAATGAAAAACTGTTTTTT.

The chain is built from TRBV18 and TRBJ1-6; TRBD1 is a possible D gene (5 bases). The V end lost 6 bases, the J end lost 4 bases, and 13 bases lay between the germline ends. CDR1 is KGHSH and CDR2 is LQKENI in the germline V gene. CDR3 length equals 15 residues. In DNA, the CDR3 is TGTGCCAGCTCCCCGGGGGTGGCTTATAATTCACCCCTCCACTTT. This codes for CASSPGVAYNSPLHF.

The chain uses TRBV5-1 and TRBJ2-7, with 8 bases matching TRBD1. In germline, CDR1 is SGHRS, CDR2 YFSETQ. This CDR3 is built from 15 residues. J gave up 6 bases and V 0 bases, and 8 bases lay outside the gene matches. The CDR3 here is CASSLEGTGLGEQYF. In nucleotides, the CDR3 is TGCGCCAGCAGCTTGGAAGGGACAGGTCTCGGCGAGCAGTACTTC.

This clone appeared a single time. The V and J genes are TRBV24-1 and TRBJ2-1, with D perhaps TRBD1 (6 bases). This CDR3 spans 16 amino acids. Trimming left V 4 bases short and J 4 bases short, with 16 bases between. Germline V gives CDR1 KGHDR, CDR2 SFDVKD. The CDR3: CATSDLLQGEYNEQFF. CDR3 nucleotide sequence: TGTGCCACCAGTGACCTTCTACAGGGTGAGTACAATGAGCAGTTCTTC.

This clone is medium-sized (0.01 to 0.1%) in the sample. Other nucleotide sequences from this sample produce the same CDR3. The gene calls are TRBV4-1 and TRBJ1-1; D is ambiguous. Germline CDR1 is MGHRA and CDR2 is YSYEKL. This CDR3 is built from 13 residues. Trimming removed 0 bases at V and 4 bases at J, with 6 bases between. CDR3 nucleotides: TGCGCCAGCAGCCAAGATTTAGGCACTGAAGCTTTCTTT. This codes for CASSQDLGTEAFF.

This chain connects TRBV19 to TRBJ2-7, with 13 nucleotides matching TRBD2. The CDR3 covers 15 residues. Germline V gene data show CDR1 as LNHDA and CDR2 as SQIVND (reference sequence). With 6 bases clipped from V and 7 bases from J, the junction kept 9 bases outside the gene matches. The CDR3 bases are TGTGCCAGTAGCCCTAGGACTAGCGGGAGCGAGGAGCAGTACTTC. Its translation: CASSPRTSGSEEQYF.

The rearrangement links TRBV28 to TRBJ2-1, with 13 bases matching TRBD2. Germline CDR1 and CDR2: MDHEN and SYDVKM. V dropped 6 bases and J dropped 1; count of bases not matched to a gene: 12. This CDR3 has 19 amino acids. The DNA of the CDR3 is TGTGCCAGCAGGCCCCGGGGACTAGCGGGGCGGTGGTCCTACAATGAGCAGTTCTTC. It is translated as CASRPRGLAGRWSYNEQFF.

The CDR3 loop reads CAISGGGFEQFF. CDR3 in DNA: TGTGCCATCAGTGGAGGCGGGTTTGAGCAGTTCTTC. The rearrangement uses TRBV10-3 and TRBJ2-1; TRBD2 is a possible D gene (5 bases). This CDR3 is 12 amino acids long. The germline V and J ends were trimmed by 4 bases and 9 bases, with 10 bases remaining between them. Germline V gene lookup returns CDR1 ENHRY and CDR2 SYGVKD.

Remarks on this clone: Other DNA sequences of this sample code for an identical CDR3. The chain uses TRBV4-2 and TRBJ2-7, with D uncertain. The germline V gene encodes CDR1 LGHNA and CDR2 YNFKEQ. Trimming pared 1 base from V and 3 bases from J, leaving 7 bases between. The CDR3 has 13 amino acids. CDR3 region: CASSQGALYEQYF. The CDR3, as DNA: TGTGCCAGCAGCCAAGGGGCCCTCTACGAGCAGTACTTC.

DNA of the CDR3: TGTGCCAGCTCACCACAAGGTGACGGGGAGCTGTTTTTT. Translated: CASSPQGDGELFF. The chain joins TRBV18 to TRBJ2-2; D not certain. Germline V CDR1 and CDR2: KGHSH, LQKENI. This CDR3 contains 13 residues. Deletions cut 1 base from V and 7 bases from J, with 7 bases between.

This sequence joins TRBV5-1 and TRBJ2-6, with D uncertain. CDR1 SGHRS and CDR2 YFSETQ come from the germline V gene. The CDR3 has 16 amino acids. V was shortened by 0 bases and J by 0 bases, with 7 bases between the two germline ends. Here the CDR3 reads CASSLEGNSGANVLTF. CDR3 coding DNA: TGCGCCAGCAGCTTGGAAGGGAACTCTGGGGCCAACGTCCTGACTTTC.

The V gene is TRBV5-3, the J gene TRBJ1-5; TRBD1 matches at 11 bases. TRBV5-3 is given ORF status, its function remaining uncertain. CDR3 size: 17 residues. V dropped 4 bases and J dropped 0; count of bases not matched to a gene: 6. This CDR3 reads CARSSRDRGDSNQPQHF. Written as DNA, the CDR3 is TGTGCCAGAAGCAGTCGGGACAGGGGGGATAGCAATCAGCCCCAGCATTTT.

The chain carries TRBV5-1 and TRBJ2-6, with D tentatively TRBD1 or TRBD2 (5 bases each). CDR1 and CDR2 (germline): SGHRS, YFSETQ. This CDR3 region has 15 residues. The V and J ends lost 9 bases and 0 bases respectively, with 13 bases between them. The CDR3 loop is CATQTGLSGANVLTF. For the CDR3, the DNA is TGCGCCACCCAAACAGGACTCTCTGGGGCCAACGTCCTGACTTTC.

This clone was detected only a few times. This chain connects TRBV27 to TRBJ1-3, with D unclear. The V gene's germline CDR1 is MNHEY and CDR2 SMNVEV (reference sequence). The CDR3 is 15 amino acids. V lost 6 bases, J lost 0 bases, and 12 bases lay in between. CDR3 coding DNA: TGTGCCAGCAGGATAAGAGGAAACTCTGGAAACACCATATATTTT. This codes for CASRIRGNSGNTIYF.

This rearrangement joins TRBV3-1 (or the pseudogene TRBV3-2) to TRBJ2-1; TRBD2 might be the D (6 bases). The CDR3 extends over 14 amino acids. Germline lookup yields CDR1 LGHDT and CDR2 YNNKEL (reference sequence). V was shortened by 1 base and J by 7 bases, with 11 bases between the two germline ends. The DNA of the CDR3 is TGTGCCAGCAGCCAAGGTTTACGGGAGAATGAGCAGTTCTTC. It is translated as CASSQGLRENEQFF.

The rearrangement uses TRBV28 and TRBJ1-6; 7 positions agree with TRBD1. Trimming removed 8 bases from V and 9 bases from J; junction bases left unmatched: 13. The length of the CDR3 is 15 residues. Germline V gene data show CDR1 as MDHEN and CDR2 as SYDVKM. The CDR3 spells CASYEEGARVSPLHF. The CDR3, as DNA: TGTGCCAGCTATGAGGAGGGGGCGCGGGTTTCACCCCTCCACTTT.

The rearrangement links TRBV5-8 to TRBJ2-1, with 7 bases lining up with TRBD1. There are 14 residues in the CDR3. Germline-derived CDR1 and CDR2 are SGHTS and YDEGEE. V lost 6 bases, J lost 3 bases, and 6 bases stayed unmatched. CDR3 sequence: CASKKGANYNEQFF. DNA for the CDR3: TGTGCCAGCAAAAAGGGGGCGAACTACAATGAGCAGTTCTTC.

The chain's CDR3 is CASSPQGGSEKLFF. The CDR3 DNA reads TGTGCCAGCAGCCCACAGGGAGGAAGTGAAAAACTGTTTTTT. The chain has TRBV7-9 and TRBJ1-4; TRBD1 might be the D (6 bases). The CDR3 covers 14 residues. The V gene lost 5 bases and the J gene lost 7 bases, with 14 bases spanning the gap. Germline V gene lookup returns CDR1 SEHNR and CDR2 FQNEAQ (reference sequence). The entire variable domain, with the rest obtained from reference TRBV7-9 and TRBJ1-4, is as follows: DTGVSQNPRHKITKRGQNVTFRCDPISEHNRLYWYRQTLGQGPEFLTYFQNEAQLEKSRLLSDRFSAERPKGSFSTLEIQRTEQGDSAMYLCASSPQGGSEKLFFGSGTQLSVL.

A single count supports this clone. The V gene is TRBV7-8, the J gene TRBJ2-7, with 7 bases aligning to TRBD1. CDR3 size: 13 residues. J lost 0 bases, V lost 4 bases, and 0 bases had no gene match. The germline V gene has CDR1 SGHVS and CDR2 FQNEAQ. CDR3 DNA: TGTGCCAGCAGCTGGGACAGCTCCTACGAGCAGTACGTC. This sequence encodes CASSWDSSYEQYV.